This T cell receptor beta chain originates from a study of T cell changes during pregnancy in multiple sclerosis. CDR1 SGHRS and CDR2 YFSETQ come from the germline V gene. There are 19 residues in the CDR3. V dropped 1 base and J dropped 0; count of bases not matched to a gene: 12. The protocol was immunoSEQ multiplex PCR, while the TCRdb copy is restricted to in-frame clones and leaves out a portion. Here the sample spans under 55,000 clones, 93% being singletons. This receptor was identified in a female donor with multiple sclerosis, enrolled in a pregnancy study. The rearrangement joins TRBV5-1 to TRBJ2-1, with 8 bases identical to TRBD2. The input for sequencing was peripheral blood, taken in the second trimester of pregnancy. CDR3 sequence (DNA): TGCGCCAGCAGCTTGTCTACAGCGGGAGATAGTCCCTCCTACAATGAGCAGTTCTTC. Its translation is CASSLSTAGDSPSYNEQFF.